The T cell receptor beta chain described here comes from a study of response to subunit inactivated influenza vaccine (dated by TCRdb to between 2017 and 2018). For the wider study: Deep quantitative profiling of the T cell receptor repertoire was used in the study to follow responses to a trivalent subunit inactivated influenza vaccine.

The investigation overall reported the following: The authors proposed that each seasonal influenza vaccination may bring in only a limited number of new T cells.

Libraries were made using RT-PCR. Instrument on record: Illumina HiSeq 2500. TCRdb redid the processing of the public reads, applying fastp at Q25 and MiXCR, and retained in-frame beta chains. Each CDR3 protein gets just one entry, which takes the most common genes and DNA from the rows behind it. The sample table lists under 850,000 distinct CDR3 sequences, 18% of them with a count of one. The top ten hold 11% of the sample. This clonotype was detected a few times. Its cognate antigen has yet to be identified. No much larger clone exists at a distance of one base, and base qualities are not known. V is cut back by 0 bases and J by 0 bases, with 9 bases in the junction unmatched. CDR1 and CDR2 were assigned from the germline V gene as SGHDT and YYEEEE. The CDR3 runs 19 residues from the cysteine to the phenylalanine. Only the CDR3 DNA is retained, 57 bases long and in frame from the first base.

The sequence came from a man in his fifties who received an inactivated influenza vaccine. Donor details come from another sample of the same person, matched by shared clones. Sequenced material: PBMCs from blood, taken 4 to 6 days after vaccination. Rearrangement joined TRBV5-6 to TRBJ2-1, and 10 junction bases match TRBD2. Here the CDR3 is given as CASSLVGTSAQTSYNEQFF. The DNA sequence follows: TGTGCCAGCAGCTTGGTTGGGACTAGCGCCCAGACCTCCTACAATGAGCAGTTCTTC.